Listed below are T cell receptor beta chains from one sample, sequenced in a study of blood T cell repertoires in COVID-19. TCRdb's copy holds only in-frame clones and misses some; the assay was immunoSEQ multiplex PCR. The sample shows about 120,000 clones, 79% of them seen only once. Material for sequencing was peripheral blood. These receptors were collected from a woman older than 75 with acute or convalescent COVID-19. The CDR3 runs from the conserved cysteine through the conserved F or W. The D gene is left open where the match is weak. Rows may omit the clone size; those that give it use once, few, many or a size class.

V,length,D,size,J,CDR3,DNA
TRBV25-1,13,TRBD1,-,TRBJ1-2,CASSGQGGYGYTF,TGTGCCAGCAGCGGACAGGGTGGCTATGGCTACACCTTC
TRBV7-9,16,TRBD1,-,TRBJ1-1,CASSGYRGGLNTEAFF,TGTGCCAGCAGCGGGTACAGGGGCGGTTTGAACACTGAAGCTTTCTTT
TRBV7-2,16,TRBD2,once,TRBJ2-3,CASSSRPAGVSDTQYF,TGTGCCAGCAGCTCGCGGCCAGCGGGAGTTTCAGATACGCAGTATTTT
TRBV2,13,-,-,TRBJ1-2,CASRRTVIYGYTF,TGTGCCAGCCGACGGACAGTGATCTATGGCTACACCTTC
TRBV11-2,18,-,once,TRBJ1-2,CASSLVPPSSSGAYGYTF,TGTGCCAGCAGCTTAGTGCCCCCCAGCAGCTCAGGCGCCTATGGCTACACCTTC
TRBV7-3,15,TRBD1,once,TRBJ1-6,CASSLLAGGNSPLHF,TGTGCCAGCAGCTTATTGGCAGGGGGAAATTCACCCCTCCACTTT
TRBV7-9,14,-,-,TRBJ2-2,CASGKGQNTGELFF,TGTGCCAGCGGAAAGGGACAGAACACCGGGGAGCTGTTTTTT
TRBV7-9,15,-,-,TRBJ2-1,CASSLQGQGYNEQFF,TGTGCCAGCAGCCTGCAGGGGCAGGGGTACAATGAGCAGTTCTTC
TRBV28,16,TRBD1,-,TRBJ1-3,CASRETGVLRGNTIYF,TGTGCCAGCAGAGAGACAGGGGTTCTGCGTGGAAACACCATATATTTT
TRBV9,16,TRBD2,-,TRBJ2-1,CASSVAGSGLAGEQFF,TGTGCCAGCAGCGTAGCTGGTAGCGGGTTGGCGGGGGAGCAGTTCTTC
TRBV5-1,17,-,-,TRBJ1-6,CASSLVMMGGNNSPLHF,TGCGCCAGCAGCTTGGTCATGATGGGGGGGAATAATTCACCCCTCCACTTT
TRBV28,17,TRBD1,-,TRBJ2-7,CASSTGPGQGAFYEQYF,TGTGCCAGCAGTACGGGACCGGGACAGGGGGCGTTCTACGAGCAGTACTTC
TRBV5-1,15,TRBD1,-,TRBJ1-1,CASSSAGGAGTEAFF,TGCGCCAGCAGCTCGGCAGGGGGCGCTGGGACTGAAGCTTTCTTT
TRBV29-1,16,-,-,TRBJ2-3,CSVGEGRRHSTDTQYF,TGCAGCGTTGGCGAGGGCAGACGACATAGCACAGATACGCAGTATTTT
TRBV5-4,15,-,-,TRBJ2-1,CASSVSASGLDEQFF,TGTGCCAGCAGCGTGAGTGCTAGTGGTTTGGATGAGCAGTTCTTC
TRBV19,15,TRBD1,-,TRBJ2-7,CASSPSTGGPYEQYF,TGTGCCAGTAGTCCCTCGACAGGGGGCCCCTACGAGCAGTACTTC
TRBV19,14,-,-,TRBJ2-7,CASKMTISSYEQYF,TGTGCCAGTAAAATGACAATAAGCTCCTACGAGCAGTACTTC
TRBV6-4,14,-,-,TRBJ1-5,CASSETPGGQPQHF,TGTGCCAGCAGTGAAACACCCGGGGGGCAGCCCCAGCATTTT
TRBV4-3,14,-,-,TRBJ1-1,CASSRGLLNTEAFF,TGCGCCAGCAGCCGGGGACTACTGAACACTGAAGCTTTCTTT
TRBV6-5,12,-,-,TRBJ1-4,CASRRGFEKLFF,TGTGCCAGCAGGCGGGGTTTTGAAAAACTGTTTTTT
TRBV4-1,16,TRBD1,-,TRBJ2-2,CASSQGPGTGTGELFF,TGCGCCAGCAGCCAAGGACCCGGGACAGGCACCGGGGAGCTGTTTTTT
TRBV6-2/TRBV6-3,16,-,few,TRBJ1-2,CASSYSGGGGSYGYTF,TGTGCCAGCAGTTACTCTGGTGGCGGGGGTTCCTATGGCTACACCTTC
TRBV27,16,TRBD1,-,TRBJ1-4,CASSFRATGTNEKLFF,TGTGCCAGCAGTTTTAGGGCGACAGGGACTAATGAAAAACTGTTTTTT
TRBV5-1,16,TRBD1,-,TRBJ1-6,CASSLAGQGNNSPLHF,TGCGCCAGCAGCTTGGCGGGACAGGGGAATAATTCACCCCTCCACTTT
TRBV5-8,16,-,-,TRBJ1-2,CASSLGFRAGLYGYTF,TGTGCCAGCAGCTTGGGATTCAGGGCAGGCCTCTATGGCTACACCTTC
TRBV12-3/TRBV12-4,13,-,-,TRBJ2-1,CASSLQVYNEQFF,TGTGCCAGCAGTTTGCAGGTATACAATGAGCAGTTCTTC
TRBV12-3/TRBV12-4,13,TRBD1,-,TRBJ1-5,CASSGTGDQPQHF,TGTGCCAGCAGTGGGACAGGGGATCAGCCCCAGCATTTT
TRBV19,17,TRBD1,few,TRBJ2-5,CASRSRQGPTSQETQYF,TGTGCCAGTAGATCCAGACAGGGGCCAACTAGTCAAGAGACCCAGTACTTC
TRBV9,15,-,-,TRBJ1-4,CASSVGGGTNEKLFF,TGTGCCAGCAGCGTAGGTGGGGGCACTAATGAAAAACTGTTTTTT
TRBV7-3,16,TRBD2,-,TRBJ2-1,CASSSHSGSFYNEQFF,TGTGCCAGCAGCTCTCATAGCGGGAGTTTCTACAATGAGCAGTTCTTC
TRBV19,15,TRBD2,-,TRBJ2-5,CASSGTSVRQETQYF,TGTGCCAGTAGCGGGACTAGCGTTCGCCAAGAGACCCAGTACTTC
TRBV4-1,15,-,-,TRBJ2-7,CASSQGLTVSYEQYF,TGCGCCAGCAGTCAGGGACTCACTGTTTCCTACGAGCAGTACTTC
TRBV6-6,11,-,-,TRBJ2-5,CASSQTRGQYF,TGTGCCAGCAGCCAGACTCGGGGGCAGTACTTC
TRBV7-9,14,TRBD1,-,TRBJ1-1,CASSLGTGGKQAFF,TGTGCCAGCAGCCTGGGGACAGGGGGGAAGCAAGCTTTCTTT
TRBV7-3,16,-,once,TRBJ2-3,CASSFYGGGVTDTQYF,TGTGCCAGCAGCTTCTACGGGGGTGGAGTGACAGATACGCAGTATTTT
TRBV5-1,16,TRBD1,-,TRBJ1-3,CASSAGTGDGRNTIYF,TGCGCCAGCAGCGCCGGGACAGGGGATGGGCGAAACACCATATATTTT
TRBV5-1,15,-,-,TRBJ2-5,CASSLGGEGQETQYF,TGCGCCAGCAGCTTAGGGGGAGAAGGCCAAGAGACCCAGTACTTC
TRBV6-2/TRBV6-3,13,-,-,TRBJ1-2,CASSQGVNYGYTF,TGTGCCAGCAGTCAAGGGGTGAACTATGGCTACACCTTC
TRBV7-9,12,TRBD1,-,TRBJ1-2,CASSPDRAGYTF,TGTGCCAGCAGCCCGGACAGGGCTGGCTACACCTTC
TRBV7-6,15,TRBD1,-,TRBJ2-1,CASSLSGTGGDEQFF,TGTGCCAGCAGCTTAAGCGGGACAGGGGGCGATGAGCAGTTCTTC
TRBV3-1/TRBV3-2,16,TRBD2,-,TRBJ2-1,CASSRVGTRAYNEQFF,TGTGCCAGCAGCCGAGTAGGGACTAGAGCCTACAATGAGCAGTTCTTC
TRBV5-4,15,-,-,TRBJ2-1,CASSSQLGGDEGQFF,TGTGCCAGCAGCTCCCAATTGGGTGGCGACGAGGGGCAGTTCTTC
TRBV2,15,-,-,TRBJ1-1,CASSASWGRGTEAFF,TGTGCCAGCAGCGCATCGTGGGGTAGAGGGACTGAAGCTTTCTTT